The sequence of this TCR beta chain was determined in a study of blood T cell repertoires in COVID-19 (dated by TCRdb to the early 2020s). With respect to the entire study: The collaborator samples originated in the United States, Italy and Spain and spanned the acute and convalescent phases of COVID-19. The prospective study material was composed of cDNA or gDNA derived from T cells, B-cell-depleted T cells, or PBMCs. The dataset comprised deeply sampled blood TCRbeta repertoires from subjects exposed to, actively infected with, or recovered from COVID-19. The repertoires were made available in a free public database intended to serve as a resource for research on the immune response to SARS-CoV-2. The samples were drawn from two sources: the first 160 participants of the ongoing ImmuneRACE study, and 950 to 1,500 subjects contributed by 6 global collaborators. Sample metadata almost always included a de-identified subject ID, COVID-19 status, age in years and sex. Where available, HLA class I and class II types were obtained from metadata supplied by the sample provider rather than from assay-based typing. The research as a whole found: How much clinical and demographic metadata was included differed by source and by participant, and the metadata was provided uncurated.

TCRbeta CDR3 regions were amplified from genomic DNA using the immunoSEQ Assay, a bias-controlled multiplex PCR. Turning to the authors' computational methods: The number of nucleated cells in each sample was estimated by amplification of reference gene primers within the assay. To quantify the absolute abundance of each unique TCRbeta CDR3 rearrangement, sequence reads were collapsed and filtered. Productive Simpson clonality was computed per sample as the square root of Simpson's diversity index over productive rearrangements. Drawn from immuneACCESS, this table holds only the in-frame rearrangements with V and J called that TCRdb kept. Clones are partly lost; checked studies trace under half to an unresolved V gene and leave the rest unexplained. That table supplies the V and J calls and clone size; D and trimming were determined from the DNA. Here the sample has 300,000 to 350,000 clones; about 90% occur a single time. The top ten clones comprise more than 2% of the sample.

Comments on this clone: No antigen is known for it. Base qualities are not at hand, and no much larger clone is one base apart.

Trimming at the junction amounts to 0 bases on V and 6 bases on J, and the germline ends lie 13 bases apart. The CDR3 starts with the cysteine, ends with the phenylalanine, and has 14 residues. This entry keeps only the CDR3 DNA: 42 bases, framed from base 1. Taken from the germline V gene, the CDR1 and CDR2 loops are SGDLS and YYNGEE. Whole blood was collected in K2EDTA tubes by collaborating institutions according to the institutions' own protocols. For TCRbeta analysis, collaborator samples were shipped as frozen whole blood, as isolated PBMCs, or as DNA extracted from either sample type. The TCR was taken from a man between 18 and 29 years old with active or convalescent COVID-19. The sequence is built from TRBV9 and TRBJ2-7; a tentative D call is TRBD1 (6 bases match). The sequencing input was peripheral blood. The CDR3 here reads CASSVAGVGLEQYF. Here is the DNA: TGTGCCAGCAGCGTAGCAGGGGTCGGACTCGAGCAGTACTTC. Outside the CDR3, residues come from the reference TRBV9 and TRBJ2-7 proteins, so the full variable domain is: DSGVTQTPKHLITATGQRVTLRCSPRSGDLSVYWYQQSLDQGLQFLIQYYNGEERAKGNILERFSAQQFPDLHSELNLSSLELGDSALYFCASSVAGVGLEQYFGPGTRLTVT.